The rows below give T cell receptor beta chains drawn from one sample of a study of cytomegalovirus exposure and HLA in healthy donors. TCRdb's table, derived via immunoSEQ multiplex PCR, lists solely in-frame clones and lacks some. This sample has 150,000 to 250,000 clones, with 79% found just once. The sample was PBMCs. The receptors were gathered from a girl aged 10 to 17 in good health and CMV-seropositive. The CDR3 runs from the conserved cysteine through the conserved F or W. The D gene is left open where the match is weak. Size is stated for part of the rows, as once, few or many counts, or as a class when the clone is expanded.

v_gene: TRBV27; j_gene: TRBJ1-4; abundance: few; d_gene: NA; CDR3nt: TGTGCCAGCAGGGCTCAGGGGATATTTAGTGAAAAACTGTTTTTT; CDR3aa: CASRAQGIFSEKLFF
v_gene: TRBV15; j_gene: TRBJ2-5; abundance: NA; d_gene: NA; CDR3nt: TGTGCCACCAGCATAGCGCCCCACCAAGAGACCCAGTACTTC; CDR3aa: CATSIAPHQETQYF
v_gene: TRBV18; j_gene: TRBJ1-5; abundance: NA; d_gene: NA; CDR3nt: TGTGCCAGCTCACCATTGGGGGCTAGAAATCAGCCCCAGCATTTT; CDR3aa: CASSPLGARNQPQHF
v_gene: TRBV7-8; j_gene: TRBJ2-7; abundance: once; d_gene: TRBD2; CDR3nt: TGTGCCAGCAGCTTAGGACTAGCGGGGACCTACGAGCAGTACTTC; CDR3aa: CASSLGLAGTYEQYF
v_gene: TRBV10-3; j_gene: TRBJ1-1; abundance: NA; d_gene: NA; CDR3nt: TGTGCCATCAGTGAGTCAGGACAGACGAACACTGAAGCTTTCTTT; CDR3aa: CAISESGQTNTEAFF
v_gene: TRBV5-4; j_gene: TRBJ2-1; abundance: NA; d_gene: TRBD2; CDR3nt: TGTGCCAGCAGCTTCAGCGGGGGGGCGGATGAGCAGTTCTTC; CDR3aa: CASSFSGGADEQFF
v_gene: TRBV5-5; j_gene: TRBJ1-1; abundance: NA; d_gene: TRBD1; CDR3nt: TGTGCCAGCAGCTCAAGACAGGGGGTGAACACTGAAGCTTTCTTT; CDR3aa: CASSSRQGVNTEAFF
v_gene: TRBV5-1; j_gene: TRBJ2-5; abundance: NA; d_gene: NA; CDR3nt: TGCGCCAGCAGTCCCCCCACTCAAGAGACCCAGTACTTC; CDR3aa: CASSPPTQETQYF
v_gene: TRBV19; j_gene: TRBJ2-1; abundance: few; d_gene: TRBD1; CDR3nt: TGTGCCAGTAGGACGGGACAGGGGCCCTACAATGAGCAGTTCTTC; CDR3aa: CASRTGQGPYNEQFF
v_gene: TRBV7-8; j_gene: TRBJ2-5; abundance: NA; d_gene: NA; CDR3nt: TGTGCCAGCAGCCGAGGGGAGACCCAGTACTTC; CDR3aa: CASSRGETQYF
v_gene: TRBV18; j_gene: TRBJ1-5; abundance: NA; d_gene: NA; CDR3nt: TGTGCCAGCTCACCAGGGGCGCAACAGCCCCAGCATTTT; CDR3aa: CASSPGAQQPQHF
v_gene: TRBV12-5; j_gene: TRBJ1-6; abundance: NA; d_gene: TRBD1; CDR3nt: TGTGCTAGTGGTTTGACGCGACAGGGGGCTTCACCCCTCCACTTT; CDR3aa: CASGLTRQGASPLHF
v_gene: TRBV7-9; j_gene: TRBJ1-4; abundance: NA; d_gene: TRBD1; CDR3nt: TGTGCCAGCAGCTTGGGACAGCTTAGCCAAAAACTGTTTTTT; CDR3aa: CASSLGQLSQKLFF
v_gene: TRBV5-6; j_gene: TRBJ2-7; abundance: NA; d_gene: TRBD1; CDR3nt: TGTGCCAGCAGCTACGGGACAGACTCTTACGAGCAGTACTTC; CDR3aa: CASSYGTDSYEQYF
v_gene: TRBV7-2; j_gene: TRBJ2-1; abundance: NA; d_gene: NA; CDR3nt: TGTGCCAGCAGCTTAGCGGGGGGGCTATTCAATGAGCAGTTCTTC; CDR3aa: CASSLAGGLFNEQFF
v_gene: TRBV5-4; j_gene: TRBJ2-3; abundance: NA; d_gene: NA; CDR3nt: TGTGCCAGCGGCGGCCTTGGGGCGGGACCCACAGATACGCAGTATTTT; CDR3aa: CASGGLGAGPTDTQYF
v_gene: TRBV4-3; j_gene: TRBJ2-7; abundance: NA; d_gene: NA; CDR3nt: TGCGCCAGCAGCCAAAGGGTGTTGGGGACATTCTCCTACGAGCAGTACTTC; CDR3aa: CASSQRVLGTFSYEQYF
v_gene: TRBV5-4; j_gene: TRBJ1-1; abundance: NA; d_gene: TRBD1; CDR3nt: TGTGCCAGCAGCATAATGGGACAGATGAACACTGAAGCTTTCTTT; CDR3aa: CASSIMGQMNTEAFF
v_gene: TRBV7-8; j_gene: TRBJ1-5; abundance: NA; d_gene: TRBD1; CDR3nt: TGTGCCAGCAGCTTTAACGGTCCAGGGGGGTTTAGCAATCAGCCCCAGCATTTT; CDR3aa: CASSFNGPGGFSNQPQHF
v_gene: TRBV13; j_gene: TRBJ1-1; abundance: NA; d_gene: TRBD1; CDR3nt: TGTGCCAGCAGCTGGGACAGCGCGAACACTGAAGCTTTCTTT; CDR3aa: CASSWDSANTEAFF
v_gene: TRBV2; j_gene: TRBJ1-1; abundance: NA; d_gene: NA; CDR3nt: TGTGCCAGCAGTGAAGAGGGACTGGCCGAAGCTTTCTTT; CDR3aa: CASSEEGLAEAFF
v_gene: TRBV7-9; j_gene: TRBJ1-5; abundance: NA; d_gene: TRBD1; CDR3nt: TGTTCCAGCAGCTATATAGGGGGGACAGGGGTGAGCAATCAGCCCCAGCATTTT; CDR3aa: CSSSYIGGTGVSNQPQHF
v_gene: TRBV5-4; j_gene: TRBJ2-6; abundance: once; d_gene: NA; CDR3nt: TGTGCCAGCAGCTTAGCCAACCACAGGGACGCATCTGGGGCCAACGTCCTGACTTTC; CDR3aa: CASSLANHRDASGANVLTF
v_gene: TRBV2; j_gene: TRBJ1-6; abundance: NA; d_gene: TRBD1; CDR3nt: TGTGCCAGCAGTGAACGGCGTGACAGGGTAGCTGATCTCCACTTT; CDR3aa: CASSERRDRVADLHF
v_gene: TRBV4-3; j_gene: TRBJ2-7; abundance: NA; d_gene: TRBD2; CDR3nt: TGCGCCAGCAGCCGTGGGGGCTCCGTAACCGGACTAGCGGGTACCTACGAGCAGTACTTC; CDR3aa: CASSRGGSVTGLAGTYEQYF
v_gene: TRBV9; j_gene: TRBJ2-5; abundance: NA; d_gene: TRBD1; CDR3nt: TGTGCCAGCAGCCCCCACACCGGGACAGGGGGAGTAGAGACCCAGTACTTC; CDR3aa: CASSPHTGTGGVETQYF
v_gene: TRBV6-1; j_gene: TRBJ2-5; abundance: few; d_gene: TRBD2; CDR3nt: TGTGCCAGCAGTGGCTCGCTGGGTAGCGGGGAAGAGACCCAGTACTTC; CDR3aa: CASSGSLGSGEETQYF
v_gene: TRBV7-2; j_gene: TRBJ2-7; abundance: NA; d_gene: TRBD1; CDR3nt: TGTGCCAGCAGCCATGGGGTGGGACAGGGGATTAGCGAGCAGTACTTC; CDR3aa: CASSHGVGQGISEQYF
v_gene: TRBV2; j_gene: TRBJ2-1; abundance: many; d_gene: NA; CDR3nt: TGTGCCAGCAGTGAATTGCCGGGGGATGAGCAGTTCTTC; CDR3aa: CASSELPGDEQFF
v_gene: TRBV19; j_gene: TRBJ1-4; abundance: NA; d_gene: TRBD1; CDR3nt: TGTGCCCCTAAGGCAGCCGGGACAGGCGAAAAACTGTTTTTT; CDR3aa: CAPKAAGTGEKLFF
v_gene: TRBV2; j_gene: TRBJ2-3; abundance: NA; d_gene: NA; CDR3nt: TGTGCCAGCACCGACGGGGGTACGCAGTATTTT; CDR3aa: CASTDGGTQYF
v_gene: TRBV5-4; j_gene: TRBJ1-2; abundance: few; d_gene: NA; CDR3nt: TGTGCCAGCAGCTCCACCGGGTCCTACTATGGCTACACCTTC; CDR3aa: CASSSTGSYYGYTF
v_gene: TRBV27; j_gene: TRBJ2-5; abundance: NA; d_gene: NA; CDR3nt: TGTGCCAGCAGTTTATTTCCTAGCATCCAAGAGACCCAGTACTTC; CDR3aa: CASSLFPSIQETQYF
v_gene: TRBV10-3; j_gene: TRBJ1-1; abundance: NA; d_gene: TRBD1; CDR3nt: TGTGCCATCAGCGACAGGGACAGGGGTGGATTATGGCTCACTGAAGCTTTCTTT; CDR3aa: CAISDRDRGGLWLTEAFF
v_gene: TRBV2; j_gene: TRBJ2-1; abundance: NA; d_gene: NA; CDR3nt: TGTGCCAGCAGTGAGGGAGTACTTCGCTTCTTC; CDR3aa: CASSEGVLRFF
v_gene: TRBV11-2; j_gene: TRBJ2-3; abundance: few; d_gene: NA; CDR3nt: TGTGCCAGCAGCTTAGGGGGGGTTGAGACCAACCCAGGAGCAGATACGCAGTATTTT; CDR3aa: CASSLGGVETNPGADTQYF
v_gene: TRBV5-4; j_gene: TRBJ2-1; abundance: NA; d_gene: TRBD2; CDR3nt: TGTGCCAGCAGCTTGAAGGCGGGGGGTAAGGGCAATGAGCAGTTCTTC; CDR3aa: CASSLKAGGKGNEQFF
v_gene: TRBV13; j_gene: TRBJ2-1; abundance: NA; d_gene: TRBD2; CDR3nt: TGTGCCAGCAGCTTCCGCGGGGGGGGGTACAATGAGCAGTTCTTC; CDR3aa: CASSFRGGGYNEQFF
v_gene: TRBV5-4; j_gene: TRBJ2-2; abundance: NA; d_gene: NA; CDR3nt: TGTGCCAGCAGCTCCCCGGGGGGCAGGGACACCGGGGAGCTGTTTTTT; CDR3aa: CASSSPGGRDTGELFF
v_gene: TRBV2; j_gene: TRBJ2-3; abundance: NA; d_gene: NA; CDR3nt: TGTGCCAGCAGTGAAGCCTTCTCAGATACGCAGTATTTT; CDR3aa: CASSEAFSDTQYF
v_gene: TRBV9; j_gene: TRBJ1-2; abundance: once; d_gene: TRBD1; CDR3nt: TGTGCCAGCAGCGTCAACCCTCGCAGGGGGCGAGTGGATTTTGGCTACACCTTC; CDR3aa: CASSVNPRRGRVDFGYTF
v_gene: TRBV6-1; j_gene: TRBJ1-2; abundance: NA; d_gene: NA; CDR3nt: TGTGCCACAAACACAGGGAGTGGCTACACCTTC; CDR3aa: CATNTGSGYTF
v_gene: TRBV6-6; j_gene: TRBJ1-1; abundance: NA; d_gene: NA; CDR3nt: TGTGCCAGCAGTTACTCGCGGCAGAACACTGAAGCTTTCTTT; CDR3aa: CASSYSRQNTEAFF
v_gene: TRBV5-1; j_gene: TRBJ1-1; abundance: NA; d_gene: NA; CDR3nt: TGCGCCAGCTCTAATACCATGAACACTGAAGCTTTCTTT; CDR3aa: CASSNTMNTEAFF
v_gene: TRBV6-5; j_gene: TRBJ2-1; abundance: NA; d_gene: NA; CDR3nt: TGTGCCAGCAGTTATGTGTGGGACAAAGACAATGAGCAGTTCTTC; CDR3aa: CASSYVWDKDNEQFF
v_gene: TRBV4-1; j_gene: TRBJ2-7; abundance: NA; d_gene: TRBD1; CDR3nt: TGCGCCAGCAGCCAGGATCCGGGACAGGGTGGGTACGAGCAGTACTTC; CDR3aa: CASSQDPGQGGYEQYF
v_gene: TRBV4-1; j_gene: TRBJ2-2; abundance: NA; d_gene: TRBD1; CDR3nt: TGCGCCAGCAGTCGGGGACAGGGGGACACCGGGGAGCTGTTTTTT; CDR3aa: CASSRGQGDTGELFF
v_gene: TRBV13; j_gene: TRBJ2-2; abundance: NA; d_gene: TRBD1; CDR3nt: TGTGCCAGCAGCTGGTCCAGGGGGCTGACCGGGGAGCTGTTTTTT; CDR3aa: CASSWSRGLTGELFF
v_gene: TRBV5-1; j_gene: TRBJ2-7; abundance: NA; d_gene: NA; CDR3nt: TGCGCCAGCAGCTTGGTGGGGGCCTCCTACGAGCAGTACTTC; CDR3aa: CASSLVGASYEQYF
v_gene: TRBV9; j_gene: TRBJ2-2; abundance: NA; d_gene: TRBD1; CDR3nt: TGTGCCAGCAGCGCCATAACAGGGGCCGGGGAGCTGTTTTTT; CDR3aa: CASSAITGAGELFF
v_gene: TRBV7-2; j_gene: TRBJ1-5; abundance: NA; d_gene: TRBD1; CDR3nt: TGTGCCAGCAGCCTTACAGGGGGCAATCAGCCCCAGCATTTT; CDR3aa: CASSLTGGNQPQHF